This T cell receptor (beta chain) was sequenced in a study of T cell responses to AZD1222 COVID-19 vaccine. Overall study results and limits: Spike-wide coverage was observed for vaccine-associated CD4 TCRs, with dominant responses at 160-218 and 743-854. Spike-specific TCR breadth and depth grew following two AZD1222 doses.

On this clone itself: Its antigen remains unidentified.

Using immunoSEQ multiplex PCR, the repertoire was profiled, and TCRdb retains in-frame clones only, with some absent. Its table records 150,000 or so clones. The J segment lost 4 bases and the V segment lost 2 bases, leaving 2 bases of the junction unmatched. Germline CDR1 KGHSH, CDR2 LQKENI. This CDR3 is built from 15 residues. The TCR originated in an adult in good health. The sequenced material came from peripheral blood. This chain joins TRBV18 and TRBJ2-3; TRBD1 matches 11 bases. CDR3 nucleotide sequence: TGTGCCAGCTCACCAGGACAGGGGGCAGCAGATACGCAGTATTTT. Its translation: CASSPGQGAADTQYF.